Shown below are 2 T cell receptor beta chains from a single sample sequenced in a study of T cells in women clearing cervical HPV infection. Here immunoSEQ multiplex PCR was the method, and the copy in TCRdb shows in-frame clones only, minus some. Its listing shows 45,000 to 50,000 clones. Sequencing was carried out using blood buffy coat. Receptors originate from a woman between 18 and 70 years old with a cervical HPV16 infection that either progressed to CIN3+ or cleared (not recorded which).

About this clone itself: The read is 3 residues too short to cover the CDR3 end, so that end is filled in from the germline J gene. V is TRBV10-2 and J is TRBJ1-5, with D maybe TRBD1 (6 bases). CDR1 and CDR2 (germline): WSHSY, SAAADI. The CDR3 has 15 amino acids. Trimming stripped 6 bases from V and 0 bases from J, with 12 bases between. The part of the CDR3 DNA that was read is TGCGCCAGCAGGGGACATCCAGATAGCAATCAGCCC. Translating it yields CASRGHPDSNQP. The whole CDR3 sequence is CASRGHPDSNQPQHF.

A remark on this clone: The DNA ends 3 residues before the CDR3 does, and the rest of the CDR3 is filled in from the germline J gene. This sequence joins TRBV7-3 and TRBJ2-7; possibly TRBD1 for D (5 bases). V lost 8 bases, J lost 6 bases, and 14 bases lay in between. Germline CDR1 SGHTA, CDR2 FQGTGA. The CDR3 runs 12 residues. CDR3 DNA, as far as it was read: TGTGCCAGCGGCCCCGGACAAGGCGAG. This codes for CASGPGQGE. The whole CDR3 reads CASGPGQGEQYF.